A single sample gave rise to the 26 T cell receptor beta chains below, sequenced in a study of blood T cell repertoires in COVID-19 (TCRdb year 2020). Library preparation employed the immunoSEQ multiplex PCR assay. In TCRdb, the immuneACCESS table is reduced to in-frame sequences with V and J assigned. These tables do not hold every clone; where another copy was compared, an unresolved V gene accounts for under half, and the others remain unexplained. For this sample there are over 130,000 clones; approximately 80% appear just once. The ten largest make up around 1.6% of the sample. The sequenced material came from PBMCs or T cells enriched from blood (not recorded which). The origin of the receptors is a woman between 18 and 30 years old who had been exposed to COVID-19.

CDR3 DNA sequence: TGTGCCAGCAGGGCCGGGACAGGGTGGAACACTGAAGCTTTCTTT. Translation: CASRAGTGWNTEAFF. The genes are TRBV6-5 and TRBJ1-1; 9 bases are a match to TRBD1. Per the germline V gene, CDR1 is MNHEY and CDR2 is SVGAGI. This CDR3 has 15 amino acids. J gave up 1 base and V 6 bases, and 6 bases lay outside the gene matches.

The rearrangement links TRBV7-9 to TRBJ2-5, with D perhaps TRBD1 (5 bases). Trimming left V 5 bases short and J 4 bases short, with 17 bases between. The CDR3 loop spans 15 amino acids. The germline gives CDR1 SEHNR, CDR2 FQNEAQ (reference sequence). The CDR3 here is CASSPSRQFAETQYF. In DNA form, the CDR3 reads TGTGCCAGCAGCCCCAGCCGACAGTTTGCAGAGACCCAGTACTTC.

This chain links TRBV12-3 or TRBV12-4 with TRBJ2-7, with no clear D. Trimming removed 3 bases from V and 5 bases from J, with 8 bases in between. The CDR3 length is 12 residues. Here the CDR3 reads CASSFSHNEQYF. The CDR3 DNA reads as TGTGCCAGCAGTTTTTCCCACAACGAGCAGTACTTC.

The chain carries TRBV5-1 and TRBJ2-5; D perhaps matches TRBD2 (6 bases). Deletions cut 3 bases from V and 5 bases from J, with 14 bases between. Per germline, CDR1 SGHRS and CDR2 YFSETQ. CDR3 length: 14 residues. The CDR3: CASSYYTGAETQYF. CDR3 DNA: TGCGCCAGCAGCTACTATACGGGAGCGGAGACCCAGTACTTC.

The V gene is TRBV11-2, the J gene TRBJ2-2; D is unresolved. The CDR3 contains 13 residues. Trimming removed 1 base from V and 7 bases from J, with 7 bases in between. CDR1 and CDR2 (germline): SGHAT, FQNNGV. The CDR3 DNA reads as TGTGCCAGCAGCTTAGGTACTGTCGGGGAGCTGTTTTTT. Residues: CASSLGTVGELFF. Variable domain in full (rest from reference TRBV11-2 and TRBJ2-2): EAGVAQSPRYKIIEKRQSVAFWCNPISGHATLYWYQQILGQGPKLLIQFQNNGVVDDSQLPKDRFSAERLKGVDSTLKIQPAKLEDSAVYLCASSLGTVGELFFGEGSRLTVL.

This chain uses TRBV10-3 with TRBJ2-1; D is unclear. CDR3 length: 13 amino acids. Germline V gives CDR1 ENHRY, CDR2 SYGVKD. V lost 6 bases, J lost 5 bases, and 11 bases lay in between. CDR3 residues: CAIRASGNNEQFF. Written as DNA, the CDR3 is TGTGCCATCAGGGCTAGTGGAAACAATGAGCAGTTCTTC.

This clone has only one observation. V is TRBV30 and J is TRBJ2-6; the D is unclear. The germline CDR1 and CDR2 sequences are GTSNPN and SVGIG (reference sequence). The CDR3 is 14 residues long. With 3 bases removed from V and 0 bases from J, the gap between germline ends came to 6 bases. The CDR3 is CAWRAFSGANVLTF. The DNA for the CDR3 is TGTGCCTGGAGAGCGTTCTCTGGGGCCAACGTCCTGACTTTC.

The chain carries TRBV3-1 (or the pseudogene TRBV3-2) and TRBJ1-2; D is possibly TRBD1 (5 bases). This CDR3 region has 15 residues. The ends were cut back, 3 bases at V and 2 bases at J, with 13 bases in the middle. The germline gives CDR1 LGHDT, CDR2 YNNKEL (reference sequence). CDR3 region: CASSQGGTGNYGYTF. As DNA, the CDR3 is TGTGCCAGCAGCCAGGGCGGGACGGGCAACTATGGCTACACCTTC.

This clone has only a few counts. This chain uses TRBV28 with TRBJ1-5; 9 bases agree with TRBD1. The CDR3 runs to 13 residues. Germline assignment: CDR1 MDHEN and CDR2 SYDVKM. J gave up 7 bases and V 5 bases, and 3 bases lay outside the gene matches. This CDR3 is CASSEQGAQPQHF. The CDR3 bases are TGTGCCAGCAGTGAACAGGGGGCACAGCCCCAGCATTTT.

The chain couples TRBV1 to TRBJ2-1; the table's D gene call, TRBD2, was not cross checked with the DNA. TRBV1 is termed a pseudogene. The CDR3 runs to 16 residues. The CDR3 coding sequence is TGCACCAGCAGCCCCTACCTAGCGGGGTCCTACAATGAGCAGTTCTTC. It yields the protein CTSSPYLAGSYNEQFF.

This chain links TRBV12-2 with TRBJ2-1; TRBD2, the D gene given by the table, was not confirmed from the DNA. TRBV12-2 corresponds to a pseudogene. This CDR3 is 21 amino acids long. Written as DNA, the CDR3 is TGTGCAAGTCGCTTAGCCGCAACTAGCGGGAGAGCCCCTTCCTCCTACAATGAGCAGTTCTTC. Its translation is CASRLAATSGRAPSSYNEQFF.

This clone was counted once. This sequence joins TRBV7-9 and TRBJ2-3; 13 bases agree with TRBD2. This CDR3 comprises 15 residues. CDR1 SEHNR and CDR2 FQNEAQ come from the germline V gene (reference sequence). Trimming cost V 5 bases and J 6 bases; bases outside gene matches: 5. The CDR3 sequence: CASSATSGRADTQYF. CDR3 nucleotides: TGTGCCAGCAGCGCTACTAGCGGGAGGGCCGATACGCAGTATTTT.

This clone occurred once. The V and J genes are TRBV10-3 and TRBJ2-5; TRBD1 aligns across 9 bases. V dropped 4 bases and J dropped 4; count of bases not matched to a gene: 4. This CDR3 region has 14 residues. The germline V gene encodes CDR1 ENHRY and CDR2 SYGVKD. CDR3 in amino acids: CAISGTGVSETQYF. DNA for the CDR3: TGTGCCATCAGTGGGACAGGGGTTTCAGAGACCCAGTACTTC.

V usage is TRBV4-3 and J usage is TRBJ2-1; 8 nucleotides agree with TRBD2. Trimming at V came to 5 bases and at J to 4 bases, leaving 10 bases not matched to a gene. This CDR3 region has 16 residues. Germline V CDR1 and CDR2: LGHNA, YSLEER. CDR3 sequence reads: CASSAIKREIYNEQFF. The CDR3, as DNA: TGCGCCAGCAGCGCTATAAAGCGGGAGATATACAATGAGCAGTTCTTC.

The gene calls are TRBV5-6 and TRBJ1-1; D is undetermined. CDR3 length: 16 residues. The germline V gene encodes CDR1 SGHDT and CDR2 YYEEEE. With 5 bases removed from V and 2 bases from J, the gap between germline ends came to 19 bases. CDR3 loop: CASSYEVDPDNTEAFF. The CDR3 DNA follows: TGTGCCAGCAGTTACGAGGTAGACCCAGACAACACTGAAGCTTTCTTT. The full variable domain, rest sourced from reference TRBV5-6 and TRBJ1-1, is DAGVTQSPTHLIKTRGQQVTLRCSPKSGHDTVSWYQQALGQGPQFIFQYYEEEERQRGNFPDRFSGHQFPNYSSELNVNALLLGDSALYLCASSYEVDPDNTEAFFGQGTRLTVV.

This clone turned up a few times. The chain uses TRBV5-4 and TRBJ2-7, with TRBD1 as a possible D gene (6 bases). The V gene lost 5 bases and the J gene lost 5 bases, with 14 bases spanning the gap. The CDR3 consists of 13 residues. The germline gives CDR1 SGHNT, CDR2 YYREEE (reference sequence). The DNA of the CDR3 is TGTGCCAGCAGGAGGCAGGGGAGCGACGAGCAGTACTTC. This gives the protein CASRRQGSDEQYF.

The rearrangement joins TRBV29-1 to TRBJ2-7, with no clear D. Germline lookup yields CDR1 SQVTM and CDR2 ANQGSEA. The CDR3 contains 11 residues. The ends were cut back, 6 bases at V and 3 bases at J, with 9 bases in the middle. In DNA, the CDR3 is TGCAGCGTGAGGTACAACTACGAGCAGTACTTC. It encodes CSVRYNYEQYF.

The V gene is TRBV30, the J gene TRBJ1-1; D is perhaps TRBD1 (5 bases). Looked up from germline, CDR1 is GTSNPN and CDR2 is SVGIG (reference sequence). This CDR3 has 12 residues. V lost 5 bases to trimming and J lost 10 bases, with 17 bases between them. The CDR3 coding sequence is TGTGCCTGGGGACCCATGGCGGGGCTAGCTTTCTTT. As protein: CAWGPMAGLAFF. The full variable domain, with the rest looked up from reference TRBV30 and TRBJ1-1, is SQTIHQWPATLVQPVGSPLSLECTVEGTSNPNLYWYRQAAGRGLQLLFYSVGIGQISSEVPQNLSASRPQDRQFILSSKKLLLSDSGFYLCAWGPMAGLAFFGQGTRLTVV.

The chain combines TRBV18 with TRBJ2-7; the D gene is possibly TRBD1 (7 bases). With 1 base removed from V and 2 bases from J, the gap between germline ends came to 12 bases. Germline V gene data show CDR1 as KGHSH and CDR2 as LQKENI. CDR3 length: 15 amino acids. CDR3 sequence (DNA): TGTGCCAGCTCACCACGGCGGGACAGTCCCTACGAGCAGTACTTC. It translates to CASSPRRDSPYEQYF.

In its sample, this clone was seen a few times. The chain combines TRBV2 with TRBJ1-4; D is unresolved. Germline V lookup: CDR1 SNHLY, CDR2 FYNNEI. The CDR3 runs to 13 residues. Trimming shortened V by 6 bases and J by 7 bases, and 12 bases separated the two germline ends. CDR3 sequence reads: CASSLKGGEKLFF. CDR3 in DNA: TGTGCCAGCAGCCTAAAAGGAGGTGAAAAACTGTTTTTT.

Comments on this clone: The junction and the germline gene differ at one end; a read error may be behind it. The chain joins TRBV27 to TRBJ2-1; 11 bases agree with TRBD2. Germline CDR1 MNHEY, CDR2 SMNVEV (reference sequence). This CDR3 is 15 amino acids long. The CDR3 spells CASSTGTSGYSEQFF. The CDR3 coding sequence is TGTGCCAGCAGTACGGGGACTAGCGGTTACAGTGAGCAGTTCTTC.

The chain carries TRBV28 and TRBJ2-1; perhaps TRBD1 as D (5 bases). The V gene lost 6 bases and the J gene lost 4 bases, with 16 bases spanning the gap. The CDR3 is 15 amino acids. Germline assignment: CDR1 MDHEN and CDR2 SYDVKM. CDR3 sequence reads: CASSRLKTGYNEQFF. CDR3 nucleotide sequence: TGTGCCAGCAGCCGCCTCAAAACAGGTTACAATGAGCAGTTCTTC. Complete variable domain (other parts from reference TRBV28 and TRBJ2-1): DVKVTQSSRYLVKRTGEKVFLECVQDMDHENMFWYRQDPGLGLRLIYFSYDVKMKEKGDIPEGYSVSREKKERFSLILESASTNQTSMYLCASSRLKTGYNEQFFGPGTRLTVL.

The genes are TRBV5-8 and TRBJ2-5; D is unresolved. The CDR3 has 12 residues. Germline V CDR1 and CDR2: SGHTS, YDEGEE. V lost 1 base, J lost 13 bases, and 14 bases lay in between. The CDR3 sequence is CASSLILRPLYF. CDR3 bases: TGTGCCAGCAGCTTGATCCTGCGTCCTTTGTACTTC.

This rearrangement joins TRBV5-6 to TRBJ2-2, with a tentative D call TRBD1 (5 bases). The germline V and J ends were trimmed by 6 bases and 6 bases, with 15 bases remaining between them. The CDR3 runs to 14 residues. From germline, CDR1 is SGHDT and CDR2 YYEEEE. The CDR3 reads CASTDTGRAGELFF. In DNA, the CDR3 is TGTGCCAGCACGGATACAGGAAGGGCCGGGGAGCTGTTTTTT.

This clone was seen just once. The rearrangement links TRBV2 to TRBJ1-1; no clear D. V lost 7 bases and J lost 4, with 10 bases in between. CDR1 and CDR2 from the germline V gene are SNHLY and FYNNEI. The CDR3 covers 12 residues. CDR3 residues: CASKTGGTEAFF. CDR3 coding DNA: TGTGCCAGCAAGACTGGCGGCACTGAAGCTTTCTTT.

CDR3 sequence (DNA): TGTGCCAGCAGCGGAGGTAGCGGGAGATTCACCGGGGAGCTGTTTTTT. It yields the protein CASSGGSGRFTGELFF. This chain links TRBV5-6 with TRBJ2-2; 9 bases align to TRBD2. CDR1 SGHDT and CDR2 YYEEEE come from the germline V gene. The junction had 8 bases not matched to a gene; V was cut back by 4 bases and J by 4 bases. This CDR3 spans 16 amino acids.